This T cell receptor (beta chain) was recovered during a study of blood T cell repertoires in COVID-19. On the study more broadly: The analysed material was cDNA or gDNA that came from T cells, B-cell-depleted T cells, or PBMCs.

Seattle cases were enrolled at active infection and followed longitudinally. The authors' processing: It was from reference gene primer amplification that nucleated cell counts were estimated. Clones were read by immunoSEQ multiplex PCR, and TCRdb kept only the in-frame ones, dropping some. V and J calls and clone size are copied from that table; D and trimming were computed from the DNA. The sample shows 150,000 to 200,000 clones, approximately 95% of them seen only once. The ends were cut back, 4 bases at V and 7 bases at J, with 16 bases in the middle. Germline CDR1 and CDR2: SGHVS and FQNEAQ. This CDR3 is 14 amino acids long. This clone was counted ten times or more.

The rearrangement uses TRBV7-8 and TRBJ1-2, with D hard to call. The sequence was collected from a woman aged 60-75 years with COVID-19, enrolled during active disease. The sequenced material came from peripheral blood. The CDR3 DNA reads TGTGCCAGCAGCTCCAAGACTCTTGGCGGTGGCTACACCTTC. The encoded protein is CASSSKTLGGGYTF.